This entry lists 26 T cell receptor beta chains sequenced from one sample in a study of graft-versus-host responses after intestinal transplantation. Profiling relied on immunoSEQ multiplex PCR, and the TCRdb table lists in-frame clones only, not all of them. This repertoire shows 90,000 to 150,000 clones, around 95% found once; its top ten account for 3.3%. Their cognate antigens are unknown. The sample was unstimulated CD8+ T cells sorted from spleen or lymph node cells, taken before intestinal transplant. These receptors originate from a human donor who received an intestinal transplant.

The chain employs TRBV4-2 and TRBJ1-5; a weak D match, TRBD1 (6 bases). Trimming cost V 0 bases and J 7 bases, with 13 bases left between them. The CDR3 runs 15 residues. From germline, CDR1 is LGHNA and CDR2 YNFKEQ. CDR3 DNA sequence: TGTGCCAGCAGCCAAGATTGGGGGCGAAAGCAGCCCCAGCATTTT. It codes for CASSQDWGRKQPQHF.

The chain uses TRBV2 and TRBJ2-5, with no clear D. The end of the DNA fits TRBJ2-7 better, so the J call may be wrong. Germline lookup yields CDR1 SNHLY and CDR2 FYNNEI. This CDR3 has 12 amino acids. The CDR3 sequence: CAYGEVSYEQYF. In nucleotides, the CDR3 is TGTGCTTATGGGGAAGTGTCCTACGAGCAGTACTTC.

The chain has TRBV7-9 and TRBJ2-1, with D perhaps matching TRBD1 (6 bases). Between the trimmed V and J ends, which lost 1 base and 7 bases, there was a span of 14 bases. The germline V gene has CDR1 SEHNR and CDR2 FQNEAQ (reference sequence). The CDR3 is made up of 15 amino acids. CDR3 sequence reads: CASSLGFGTPNEQFF. Here the CDR3 DNA reads TGTGCCAGCAGCTTAGGATTTGGGACACCTAATGAGCAGTTCTTC.

The chain uses TRBV14 and TRBJ1-4; D not resolved. CDR3 size: 15 residues. The germline V gene has CDR1 SGHDN and CDR2 FVKESK. The ends were cut back, 3 bases at V and 8 bases at J, with 16 bases in the middle. CDR3 DNA: TGTGCCAGCAGCCAGACGGCAGAGGGTTGGGAAAAACTGTTTTTT. Protein product: CASSQTAEGWEKLFF.

The chain is built from TRBV2 and TRBJ2-3; D not resolved. CDR3 size: 14 residues. V was trimmed by 10 bases and J by 2 bases, leaving 16 bases between them. Per the germline V gene, CDR1 is SNHLY and CDR2 is FYNNEI. The CDR3 spells CATKLKRTTDTQYF. In DNA, the CDR3 is TGTGCCACCAAGTTGAAGAGAACCACAGATACGCAGTATTTT. Using reference TRBV2 and TRBJ2-3 for the parts outside the CDR3, the full variable domain is EPEVTQTPSHQVTQMGQEVILRCVPISNHLYFYWYRQILGQKVEFLVSFYNNEISEKSEIFDDQFSVERPDGSNFTLKIRSTKLEDSAMYFCATKLKRTTDTQYFGPGTRLTVL.

In this sample, this clone turned up once. The V gene is TRBV5-1, the J gene TRBJ2-7; perhaps TRBD2 as D (5 bases). The CDR3 is made up of 18 amino acids. Germline CDR1 SGHRS, CDR2 YFSETQ. Trimming removed 5 bases at V and 2 bases at J, with 26 bases between. This CDR3 reads CASSRGFSTGGPTYEQYF. In nucleotides, the CDR3 is TGCGCCAGCAGTCGGGGATTCTCGACGGGCGGACCCACCTACGAGCAGTACTTC.

This chain joins TRBV4-1 and TRBJ2-7, with 7 bases matching TRBD1. Germline-derived CDR1 and CDR2 are MGHRA and YSYEKL. The CDR3 extends over 14 amino acids. The ends lost 0 bases at V and 3 bases at J; junction bases unmatched: 2. The CDR3 nucleotides are TGCGCCAGCAGCCAAGAGTCAGGGGGCTACGAGCAGTACTTC. Its translation: CASSQESGGYEQYF.

This rearrangement joins TRBV9 to TRBJ1-2; D call uncertain. The V gene's germline CDR1 is SGDLS and CDR2 YYNGEE. The CDR3 extends over 12 amino acids. V was pared by 0 bases and J by 8 bases, with 8 bases between. Written as DNA, the CDR3 is TGTGCCAGCAGCGTAGGCCTGTGGGGCTACACCTTC. Residues: CASSVGLWGYTF.

V is TRBV29-1 and J is TRBJ1-1, with TRBD1 as a possible D gene (6 bases). V gave up 7 bases and J gave up 1 base, with 13 bases separating them. This CDR3 has 13 amino acids. Per germline, CDR1 SQVTM and CDR2 ANQGSEA. This CDR3 reads CSGSDRPNTEAFF. For the CDR3, the DNA is TGCAGCGGCTCAGACAGGCCGAACACTGAAGCTTTCTTT.

Of note for this clone: This CDR3 fails to terminate in the conserved phenylalanine or tryptophan, so it likely reflects a read error. The DNA is left out, because the CDR3 cannot be placed on it with certainty; the CDR3 is given as TCRdb lists it. The V gene is TRBV30, the J gene TRBJ1-2; the D segment call TRBD1 is taken from the table without a DNA check. A total of 10 residues make up the CDR3, ends included. Germline V gene sequence: CDR1 GTSNPN, CDR2 SVGIG (reference sequence). CDR3 sequence reads: CAWKTRGSPP.

This clone appeared a single time. This sequence joins TRBV6-5 and TRBJ2-7; unclear D gene. Germline CDR1 is MNHEY and CDR2 is SVGAGI. The V end was cut by 6 bases, the J end by 2 bases, with 17 bases between. This CDR3 has 15 residues. The CDR3: CASSLNLGRPYEQYF. CDR3 bases: TGTGCCAGCAGCCTAAATCTAGGCCGCCCCTACGAGCAGTACTTC.

The gene calls are TRBV9 and TRBJ1-2; 7 bases are shared with TRBD1. Per germline, CDR1 SGDLS and CDR2 YYNGEE. The CDR3 length is 16 residues. V gave up 0 bases and J gave up 4 bases; unmatched junction bases: 9. The CDR3 DNA follows: TGTGCCAGCAGCGTAGGGGACAGCTTCCTATCCTATGGCTACACCTTC. Amino acids: CASSVGDSFLSYGYTF.

V usage is TRBV9 and J usage is TRBJ2-3, with D maybe TRBD2 (6 bases). Germline assignment: CDR1 SGDLS and CDR2 YYNGEE. This CDR3 region has 14 residues. The germline V and J ends were trimmed by 2 bases and 6 bases, with 13 bases remaining between them. The CDR3 DNA is TGTGCCAGCAGCGTTGGAGGGAGTGGGGATACGCAGTATTTT. Encoded protein: CASSVGGSGDTQYF.

The rearrangement joins TRBV14 to TRBJ1-1; D is perhaps TRBD1 (6 bases). V gave up 0 bases and J gave up 2 bases, with 10 bases separating them. The CDR3 has 15 amino acids. Germline values: CDR1 SGHDN, CDR2 FVKESK. In DNA, the CDR3 is TGTGCCAGCAGCCAAGAGGGGGGGCCCAACACTGAAGCTTTCTTT. Encoded protein: CASSQEGGPNTEAFF.

This chain joins TRBV19 and TRBJ2-3; D not certain. Between the trimmed V and J ends, which lost 4 bases and 1 base, there was a span of 15 bases. The CDR3 sequence is 16 residues long. Per the germline V gene, CDR1 is LNHDA and CDR2 is SQIVND (reference sequence). The CDR3 region is CASSTRRGRGTDTQYF. Here the CDR3 DNA reads TGTGCCAGTAGTACCCGAAGAGGTCGGGGCACAGATACGCAGTATTTT.

V and J are TRBV28 and TRBJ2-7, with D maybe TRBD2 (6 bases). The CDR3 runs 15 residues. Germline V lookup: CDR1 MDHEN, CDR2 SYDVKM. Trimming cost V 1 base and J 1 base, with 11 bases left between them. CDR3 bases: TGTGCCAGCAGTTTATTGGGGGGACGGTCCTACGAGCAGTACTTC. It specifies CASSLLGGRSYEQYF. Drawing the rest from reference TRBV28 and TRBJ2-7, the complete variable domain is DVKVTQSSRYLVKRTGEKVFLECVQDMDHENMFWYRQDPGLGLRLIYFSYDVKMKEKGDIPEGYSVSREKKERFSLILESASTNQTSMYLCASSLLGGRSYEQYFGPGTRLTVT.

The V call is TRBV6-1, the J call TRBJ1-2, with 7 bases matching TRBD1. CDR3 length: 15 residues. V gave up 5 bases and J gave up 5 bases; unmatched junction bases: 11. From germline, CDR1 is MNHNS and CDR2 SASEGT. The DNA for the CDR3 is TGTGCCAGCAGTAACACAGGGGTCGGTTATTATGGCTACACCTTC. It is translated as CASSNTGVGYYGYTF.

The chain uses TRBV30 and TRBJ2-3; tentatively, D is TRBD1 or TRBD2 (5 bases each). Trimming removed 0 bases at V and 5 bases at J, with 21 bases between. CDR3 length: 17 residues. The germline V gene has CDR1 GTSNPN and CDR2 SVGIG (reference sequence). CDR3 in DNA: TGTGCCTGGAGTGTACTCCAGGGATGGGGCGCGGGAGATACGCAGTATTTT. Its protein product is CAWSVLQGWGAGDTQYF.

The chain links TRBV27 to TRBJ1-2; D uncertain. Trimming took 2 bases from V and 3 from J, leaving 10 bases between them. Per the germline V gene, CDR1 is MNHEY and CDR2 is SMNVEV (reference sequence). The CDR3 totals 14 residues. The DNA for the CDR3 is TGTGCCAGCAGTTTAGGCATCCTGGACTATGGCTACACCTTC. As protein: CASSLGILDYGYTF.

In nucleotides, the CDR3 is TGTGCCAGCAGCCTGGTGTCAGGTTTCTACAATGAGCAGTTCTTC. Translated, it gives CASSLVSGFYNEQFF. The J gene is TRBJ2-1, the V gene TRBV14; D gene uncertain. CDR1 SGHDN and CDR2 FVKESK come from the germline V gene. CDR3 size: 15 residues. The V end lost 4 bases, the J end lost 3 bases, and 13 bases lay between the germline ends.

The chain carries TRBV7-2 and TRBJ2-1, with D uncertain. Trimming cost V 1 base and J 3 bases, with 16 bases left between them. Per the germline V gene, CDR1 is SGHTA and CDR2 is FQGNSA. This CDR3 spans 17 amino acids. Written as DNA, the CDR3 is TGTGCCAGCAGCTTAGGTGTATGGCGGAACATCTACAATGAGCAGTTCTTC. As protein: CASSLGVWRNIYNEQFF.

This clone was picked up one time. The chain combines TRBV6-5 with TRBJ1-5, with D maybe TRBD1 (5 bases). The CDR3 sequence is 15 residues long. CDR1 MNHEY and CDR2 SVGAGI come from the germline V gene. V lost 6 bases and J 2 bases, leaving 14 bases between the germline ends. CDR3 protein: CASRRQSSGNQPQHF. The CDR3 coding sequence is TGTGCCAGCAGACGACAGTCCTCCGGCAATCAGCCCCAGCATTTT.

This chain connects TRBV5-1 to TRBJ2-7; weak D call: TRBD1 (6 bases). The CDR3 length is 14 residues. The V and J ends lost 1 base and 5 bases respectively, with 13 bases between them. Germline CDR1 SGHRS, CDR2 YFSETQ. CDR3: CASSLSGHSDEQYF. The CDR3 DNA reads TGCGCCAGCAGCTTGTCGGGACATAGCGACGAGCAGTACTTC.

J is TRBJ1-5 and V is TRBV4-2; the D gene is possibly TRBD1 (6 bases). Trimming shortened V by 2 bases and J by 0 bases, and 20 bases separated the two germline ends. The CDR3 spans 19 residues. Germline V gene data show CDR1 as LGHNA and CDR2 as YNFKEQ. The CDR3 is CASSQYGDTDLYSNQPQHF. The DNA of the CDR3 is TGTGCCAGCAGCCAATATGGGGACACCGACCTATATAGCAATCAGCCCCAGCATTTT.

V and J are TRBV7-8 and TRBJ1-1, with unresolved D. The CDR3 is 14 amino acids. The V gene lost 3 bases and the J gene lost 0 bases, with 8 bases spanning the gap. The V gene's germline CDR1 is SGHVS and CDR2 FQNEAQ. CDR3: CASSLSGLNTEAFF. The CDR3 region has the DNA TGTGCCAGCAGCTTGTCTGGGTTGAACACTGAAGCTTTCTTT.

The CDR3, as DNA: TGTGCCAGCAGCGTACGGACAGGGAACGAGCAGTACTTC. Amino acid sequence: CASSVRTGNEQYF. The J gene is TRBJ2-7, the V gene TRBV9; 8 positions agree with TRBD1. This CDR3 contains 13 residues. CDR1 and CDR2 (germline): SGDLS, YYNGEE. V shed 1 base and J 5 bases; nucleotides not matched to a gene: 2.